These T cell receptor beta chains were read from a single sample in a study of T cell responses to AZD1222 COVID-19 vaccine. Clones were sequenced by immunoSEQ multiplex PCR, and TCRdb holds only the in-frame ones, with some missing. The sample carries about 89,000 clones, approximately 90% recorded once. The sequences come from peripheral blood, collected 28 days after the second AZD1222 dose. These receptors came from an adult who received the AZD1222 COVID-19 vaccine. Each CDR3 is given with its conserved first and last residue. The D gene is left open where the match is weak. Clone size is not always given. Where it is, it says once, few, many or a class for expanded clones.

V	size	D	J	DNA	CDR3
TRBV2	.	.	TRBJ1-4	TGTGCCAGCAGTGCGGAGGGTCTGGCTAATGAAAAACTGTTTTTT	CASSAEGLANEKLFF
TRBV10-3	.	TRBD2	TRBJ2-7	TGTGCCATCAGGGAGGGACTAGCGGGAGGGCTGTACGAGCAGTACTTC	CAIREGLAGGLYEQYF
TRBV9	.	TRBD1	TRBJ1-1	TGTGCCAGCAGCGTAGGCGGGACAGCTAAGCCAAACACTGAAGCTTTCTTT	CASSVGGTAKPNTEAFF
TRBV27	.	.	TRBJ2-1	TGTGCCAGCTCCCAGGGGGGCGAGCAGTTCTTC	CASSQGGEQFF
TRBV10-3	.	.	TRBJ2-3	TGTGCCATCAGTGGGGGGGGCGTGGATACGCAGTATTTT	CAISGGGVDTQYF
TRBV7-3	.	.	TRBJ1-1	TGTGCCAGCAGCTTAAACGGGGGTTTAGGCACTGAAGCTTTCTTT	CASSLNGGLGTEAFF
TRBV3-1/TRBV3-2	.	.	TRBJ1-2	TGTGCCAGCAGCCAAGATCTGGGCACCAACTATGGCTACACCTTC	CASSQDLGTNYGYTF
TRBV3-1/TRBV3-2	.	.	TRBJ2-6	TGTGCCAGCAGCCTAGCCTCTGGGGCCAACGTCCTGACTTTC	CASSLASGANVLTF
TRBV28	.	TRBD1	TRBJ1-2	TGTGCCAGCGAGGGTCCAGGACAGGGGGTGAAAGGCTACACCTTC	CASEGPGQGVKGYTF
TRBV30	.	.	TRBJ2-2	TGTGCCTGGAGTGTAAGGGGGATAAACACCGGGGAGCTGTTTTTT	CAWSVRGINTGELFF
TRBV2	once	.	TRBJ1-6	TGTGCCAGCAGGGAGTCTGGAGGCGGGAATTCACCCCTCCACTTT	CASRESGGGNSPLHF
TRBV4-1	.	TRBD1	TRBJ1-1	TGCGCCAGCAGCCGAGTGGGACAGGGCAATACTGAAGCTTTCTTT	CASSRVGQGNTEAFF
TRBV20-1	once	.	TRBJ2-3	TGCAGTGCTCCCCGGGCAGATACGCAGTATTTT	CSAPRADTQYF
TRBV9	.	TRBD2	TRBJ2-3	TGTGCCAGCAGCGTTCTCCCTAGCGGGAGGGCCGATACGCAGTATTTT	CASSVLPSGRADTQYF
TRBV18	.	.	TRBJ2-3	TGTGCCAGCTCACCACTTTGGGGACCCGGCACAGATACGCAGTATTTT	CASSPLWGPGTDTQYF
TRBV28	.	TRBD1	TRBJ2-1	TGTGCCAGCAGTTTAAGTGGGACAGGGCTATTCAATGAGCAGTTCTTC	CASSLSGTGLFNEQFF
TRBV29-1	few	.	TRBJ2-7	TGCAGCGTCGGGTACAACAGGGCCCACGAGCAGTACTTC	CSVGYNRAHEQYF
TRBV19	.	TRBD2	TRBJ2-1	TGTGCCAGTAGACCCCTGACGGGGGGTTACAATGAGCAGTTCTTC	CASRPLTGGYNEQFF
TRBV7-6	once	.	TRBJ2-1	TGTGCCAGCACCGACGACAGCTACAATGAGCAGTTCTTC	CASTDDSYNEQFF
TRBV30	few	TRBD1	TRBJ1-5	TGTGCCTGGAGTGTTACAGGGGATCAGCCCCAGCATTTT	CAWSVTGDQPQHF
TRBV14	.	.	TRBJ2-5	TGTGCCAGCAGCCAAGCCCGGGGGCAAGAGACCCAGTACTTC	CASSQARGQETQYF
TRBV5-1	.	TRBD1	TRBJ2-7	TGCGCCAGCAGTTTGTGGGACAGAACCTACGAGCAGTACTTC	CASSLWDRTYEQYF
TRBV10-3	.	.	TRBJ2-1	TGTGCCATCAGACAGGAGGGAATCGATGAGCAGTTCTTC	CAIRQEGIDEQFF
TRBV11-1	.	TRBD1	TRBJ1-5	TGTGCCAGCAGCAAGACAGGGGATAATCAGCCCCAGCATTTT	CASSKTGDNQPQHF
TRBV18	.	.	TRBJ2-5	TGTGCCAGCTCACCACCTGGCCAAGAGACCCAGTACTTC	CASSPPGQETQYF
TRBV2	.	.	TRBJ1-3	TGTGCCAGCAGTGAAACAGGGTTTAGTGCTGGAAACACCATATATTTT	CASSETGFSAGNTIYF
TRBV7-3	once	.	TRBJ2-2	TGTGCCAGCAGCTTAATTGGGGTCACGAGCACCGGGGAGCTGTTTTTT	CASSLIGVTSTGELFF
TRBV15	.	.	TRBJ2-7	TGTGCCACCAGCAGAGATCCCCTAGACTCCTACGAGCAGTACTTC	CATSRDPLDSYEQYF
TRBV24-1	.	TRBD1	TRBJ2-2	TGTGCCACCAGTGCCCCTCGGGGACAGGGTCACACCGGGGAGCTGTTTTTT	CATSAPRGQGHTGELFF
TRBV19	.	.	TRBJ2-1	TGTGCCAGTAGTATCCCCCCCAATGAGCAGTTCTTC	CASSIPPNEQFF
TRBV2	.	.	TRBJ1-2	TGTGCCAGCAGGACGACAGCCGGGGTCTATGGCTACACCTTC	CASRTTAGVYGYTF
TRBV5-1	once	TRBD1	TRBJ2-2	TGCGCCAGCAGCTCGCAACCGGGACAGGGACCCGGGGAGCTGTTTTTT	CASSSQPGQGPGELFF
TRBV30	.	.	TRBJ2-5	TGTGCCTGGAGTCTGTACCAAGAGACCCAGTACTTC	CAWSLYQETQYF
TRBV24-1	once	.	TRBJ2-3	TGTGCCACCAGTGATCCGCGGTCTCGCACAGATACGCAGTATTTT	CATSDPRSRTDTQYF
TRBV3-1/TRBV3-2	.	.	TRBJ1-5	TGTGCCAGCAGCCAATTTTCGGGGGGTCAGCCCCAGCATTTT	CASSQFSGGQPQHF
TRBV18	.	TRBD2	TRBJ2-7	TGTGCCAGCTCACTAGGCGTCGGGAGGAATCTCTACGAGCAGTACTTC	CASSLGVGRNLYEQYF
TRBV6-5	.	TRBD1	TRBJ1-1	TGTGCCAGCAGGAGACAGGGGGCGCCCACTGAAGCTTTCTTT	CASRRQGAPTEAFF
TRBV7-9	.	TRBD1	TRBJ2-5	TGTGCCAGCAGCCCGGGGGCGGGACAGGACAAAAAAGAGACCCAGTACTTC	CASSPGAGQDKKETQYF
TRBV19	once	TRBD1	TRBJ2-1	TGTGCCAGTAGTATAGTGTCAGGACAGGGCTACAATGAGCAGTTCTTC	CASSIVSGQGYNEQFF
TRBV7-9	.	.	TRBJ1-4	TGTGCCAGCAGCGCCGACAGGCTTAATGAAAAACTGTTTTTT	CASSADRLNEKLFF
TRBV28	once	TRBD1	TRBJ1-1	TGTGCCAGCAGTTTACATGGGACAGGGGGCTATGAAGCTTTCTTT	CASSLHGTGGYEAFF
TRBV9	once	.	TRBJ2-1	TGTGCCAGCAGCGTGGCAGATAGCCCCACTTACAATGAGCAGTTCTTC	CASSVADSPTYNEQFF
TRBV30	.	.	TRBJ1-2	TGCGCGATTGAGAGGGCAAACTATGGCTACACCTTC	CAIERANYGYTF
TRBV29-1	.	.	TRBJ1-1	TGCAGCGTTTCTTGGACACACACTGAAGCTTTCTTT	CSVSWTHTEAFF
TRBV28	.	.	TRBJ1-5	TGTGCCAGCAGCACATTCAATCAGCCCCAGCATTTT	CASSTFNQPQHF
TRBV6-1	.	TRBD1	TRBJ1-3	TGTGCCAGCAGTTTCACAGGGGAAGGAAACACCATATATTTT	CASSFTGEGNTIYF
TRBV6-1	.	.	TRBJ1-5	TGTGCCAGCAGTGAAGCCGTCGCCCTGCCCCAGCATTTT	CASSEAVALPQHF
TRBV6-1	.	TRBD2	TRBJ2-5	TGTGCCAGCAGTGATCGAAGGCGGGGGGCTAGTTACGGCCAAGAGACCCAGTACTTC	CASSDRRRGASYGQETQYF
TRBV7-9	.	.	TRBJ2-1	TGTGCCAGCAGCCCCCCCCCGGGACTCCTTAACAATGAGCAGTTCTTC	CASSPPPGLLNNEQFF
TRBV3-1/TRBV3-2	.	TRBD1	TRBJ2-1	TGTGCCAGCAGCCAGGACAGGGGTGAGCTGTGGAACAATGAGCAGTTCTTC	CASSQDRGELWNNEQFF
TRBV5-1	.	.	TRBJ1-2	TGCGCCAGCAGCGAAGGACAGCCTAACTATGGCTACACCTTC	CASSEGQPNYGYTF
TRBV16	.	.	TRBJ1-1	TGTGCCAGCAGCCAATCTGGGTACAGTATGAACACTGAAGCTTTCTTT	CASSQSGYSMNTEAFF